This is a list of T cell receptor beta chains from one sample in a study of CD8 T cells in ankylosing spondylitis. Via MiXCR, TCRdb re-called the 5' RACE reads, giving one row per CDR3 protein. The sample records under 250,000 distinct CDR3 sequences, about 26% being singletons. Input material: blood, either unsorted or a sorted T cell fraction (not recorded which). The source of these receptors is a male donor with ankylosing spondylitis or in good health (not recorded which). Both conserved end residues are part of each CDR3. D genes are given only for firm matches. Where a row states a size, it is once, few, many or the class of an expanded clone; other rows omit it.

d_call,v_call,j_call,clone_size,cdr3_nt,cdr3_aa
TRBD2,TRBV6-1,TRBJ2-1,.,TGTGCCAGCAGTCTAGCGGGGACATCCTACAATGAGCAGTTCTTC,CASSLAGTSYNEQFF
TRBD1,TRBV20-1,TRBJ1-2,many,TGCAGTGCGACCGGGACAGGGGAAGCTAACTATGGCTACACCTTC,CSATGTGEANYGYTF
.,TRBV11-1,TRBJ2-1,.,TGTGCCAGCACAAGGGACAACGCGGGGCAGTTCTTC,CASTRDNAGQFF
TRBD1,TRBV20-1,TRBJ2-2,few,TGCAGTGCTAGCGGGACAGGGATGAAGAACGGGGAGCTGTTTTTT,CSASGTGMKNGELFF
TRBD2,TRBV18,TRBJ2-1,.,TGTGCCGGATCAACTAGCGCTAGCAATGAGCAGTTCTTC,CAGSTSASNEQFF
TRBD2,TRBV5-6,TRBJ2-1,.,TGTGCCATGGGCCCGGGGGGGTCTGCCGGGAGGAGCTCCTACAATGAGCAGTTCTTC,CAMGPGGSAGRSSYNEQFF
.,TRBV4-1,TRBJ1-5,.,TGCGCCAGCAGCCAGGGGGGGGGGCTCCAGCCCCAGCATTTT,CASSQGGGLQPQHF
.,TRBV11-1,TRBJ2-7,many,TGTGCCAGCAGCCTCGGAGCGTGGTACGAGCAGTACTTC,CASSLGAWYEQYF
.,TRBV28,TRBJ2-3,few,TGTGCCAGCAGCCCCGGGGGCGCCGGCACAGATACGCAGTATTTT,CASSPGGAGTDTQYF
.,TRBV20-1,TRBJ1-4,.,TGCAGTGCTAGTTCCTACCAGGGTCGGGAAAAACTGTTTTTT,CSASSYQGREKLFF
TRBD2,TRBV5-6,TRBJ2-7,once,TGTGCCAGCAGCTTGACTAGCGGGAATTCCTACGAGCAGTACTTC,CASSLTSGNSYEQYF
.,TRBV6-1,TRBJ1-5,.,TGTGCCAGCAGGGACAGTTTCGTGGCTCAGCCCCAGCATTTT,CASRDSFVAQPQHF
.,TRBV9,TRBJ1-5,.,TGTGCCAGCAGCGTAGATGCAGGGCTGCATCAGCCCCAGCATTTT,CASSVDAGLHQPQHF
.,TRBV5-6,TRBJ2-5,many,TGTGCCAGCAGCTTGGATATTAGCCCAAGAACCCAGTACTTC,CASSLDISPRTQYF
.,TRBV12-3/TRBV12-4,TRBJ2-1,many,TGTGCCAGCAGTTCTGGGCCTCGTGGTGAGCAGTTCTTC,CASSSGPRGEQFF
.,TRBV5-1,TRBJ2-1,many,TGCGCCAGCAAGACCGGGACTTACAATGAGCAGTTCTTC,CASKTGTYNEQFF
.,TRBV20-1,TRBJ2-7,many,TGCAGTGCTAAACAAGGTAGTAGCTCCTACGAGCAGTACTTC,CSAKQGSSSYEQYF
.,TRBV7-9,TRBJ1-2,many,TGTGCCAGCAGCCCCGGGAACTATGGCTACACCTTC,CASSPGNYGYTF
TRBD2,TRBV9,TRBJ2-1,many,TGTGCCAGCAGCGTTAGCGGGAGTGAGCAGTTCTTC,CASSVSGSEQFF
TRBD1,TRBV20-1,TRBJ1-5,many,TGCAGTGCTAGAGGTGGGACAGCCAATCAGCCCCAGCATTTT,CSARGGTANQPQHF
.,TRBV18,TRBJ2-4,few,TGTGCCAGCTCACCACGAAGGGACAAGTCCGGCATTCAGTACTTC,CASSPRRDKSGIQYF
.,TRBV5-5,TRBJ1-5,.,TGTGCCAGCAGCTTGGTGGCAGGGTCAGGCAATCAGCCCCAGCATTTT,CASSLVAGSGNQPQHF
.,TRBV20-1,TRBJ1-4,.,TGCAGTGCTAGAAGACTCCCTGAAAAACTGTTTTTT,CSARRLPEKLFF
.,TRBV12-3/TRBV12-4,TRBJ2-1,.,TGTGCCAGCAGTTTAGGAGTCAGGGCACTTTACAATGAGCAGTTCTTC,CASSLGVRALYNEQFF
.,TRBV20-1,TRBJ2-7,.,TGCAGCCCCAAACCGGGACAGTGGGACTCTCACGAGCAGTACTTC,CSPKPGQWDSHEQYF
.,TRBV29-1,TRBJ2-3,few,TGCAGCGTTGAAGATCTGAAAAGGGTGGATACGCAGTATTTT,CSVEDLKRVDTQYF
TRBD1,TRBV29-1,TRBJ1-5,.,TGCAGCGTTGGTATAGGGGGCGATCAGCCCCAGCATTTT,CSVGIGGDQPQHF
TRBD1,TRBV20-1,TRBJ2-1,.,TGCAGTGCAACCCTGGGACAGACCTACAATGAGCAGTTCTTC,CSATLGQTYNEQFF
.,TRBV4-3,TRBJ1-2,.,TGCGCCAGCAGCCAAGAAATCCTTGGAGCTAACTATGGCTACACCTTC,CASSQEILGANYGYTF
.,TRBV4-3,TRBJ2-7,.,TGCGCCAGCAGCCAAGGTAGAGGGTTGAGCTACGAGCAGTACTTC,CASSQGRGLSYEQYF
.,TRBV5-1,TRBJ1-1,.,TGCGCCAGCAGCGTTTCCGGGGGGTCCGGTGTTGAAGCTTTCTTT,CASSVSGGSGVEAFF
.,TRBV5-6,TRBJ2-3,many,TGTGCCAGCAGCTCCGGGACCTCCACAGATACGCAGTATTTT,CASSSGTSTDTQYF
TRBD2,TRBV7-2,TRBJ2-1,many,TGTGCCAGCAGCTTCACCCTAGCGGGAGGGTGGCAGTTCTTC,CASSFTLAGGWQFF